This TCR beta chain stems from a study of blood T cell repertoires in COVID-19. The data were produced by immunoSEQ multiplex PCR, yet TCRdb's version contains in-frame clones alone and is incomplete. The sample holds hundreds of thousands of clones; around 91% are singletons and the top ten take over 3.5%. The germline V gene encodes CDR1 MDHEN and CDR2 SYDVKM. V shed 7 bases and J 9 bases; nucleotides not matched to a gene: 8. The CDR3 has 14 residues. This clonotype originated in a woman younger than 35 with acute COVID-19. The chain is built from TRBV28 and TRBJ2-1; TRBD2 matches at 11 bases. Sequenced input: PBMCs or T cells enriched from blood (not recorded which). Here the CDR3 DNA reads TGTGCCAGCATAGCGGGAGGGGGACTTCGTGAGCAGTTCTTC. Encoded protein: CASIAGGGLREQFF.